A single sample gave rise to the 26 T cell receptor beta chains below, sequenced in a study of cytomegalovirus exposure and HLA in healthy donors. This PCR relied on a set of 60 Vbeta primers and 13 Jbeta primers. Clones were read by immunoSEQ multiplex PCR, and TCRdb kept only the in-frame ones, dropping some. This repertoire shows 110,000 to 150,000 clones, approximately 82% found once; its top ten account for more than 1.5%. Sequencing input: PBMCs. The receptor set was obtained from a middle-aged woman in good health and CMV-seronegative.

The rearrangement uses TRBV27 and TRBJ1-5; no definite D call. V dropped 5 bases and J dropped 3 bases, with 11 bases sitting between them. Germline loops: CDR1 MNHEY, CDR2 SMNVEV (reference sequence). This CDR3 comprises 14 residues. Here the CDR3 reads CASSPRVTNQPQHF. In nucleotides, the CDR3 is TGTGCCAGCAGTCCGAGGGTTACCAATCAGCCCCAGCATTTT.

The chain uses TRBV4-1 and TRBJ2-2; D gene unclear. Germline values: CDR1 MGHRA, CDR2 YSYEKL. There are 14 residues in the CDR3. Deletions cut 2 bases from V and 0 bases from J, with 4 bases between. CDR3 protein: CASSQSTNTGELFF. The CDR3 DNA follows: TGCGCCAGCAGCCAATCAACGAACACCGGGGAGCTGTTTTTT.

This clone appeared a single time. V is TRBV9 and J is TRBJ2-5; perhaps TRBD1 as D (6 bases). The length of the CDR3 is 16 residues. Germline V gene lookup returns CDR1 SGDLS and CDR2 YYNGEE. Trimming left V 4 bases short and J 5 bases short, with 21 bases between. The CDR3 reads CASSTSRTEVSETQYF. In nucleotides, the CDR3 is TGTGCCAGCAGCACAAGCAGGACAGAAGTGAGTGAGACCCAGTACTTC.

The V call is TRBV19, the J call TRBJ2-3, with D possibly TRBD1 on 5 matching bases. Germline CDR1 is LNHDA and CDR2 is SQIVND (reference sequence). V lost 3 bases and J 5 bases, leaving 15 bases between the germline ends. CDR3 size: 15 residues. CDR3 in DNA: TGTGCCAGTAGTATTCAGGGCGTAATACAAGATACGCAGTATTTT. Protein product: CASSIQGVIQDTQYF. The whole variable domain, remainder taken from reference TRBV19 and TRBJ2-3, is DGGITQSPKYLFRKEGQNVTLSCEQNLNHDAMYWYRQDPGQGLRLIYYSQIVNDFQKGDIAEGYSVSREKKESFPLTVTSAQKNPTAFYLCASSIQGVIQDTQYFGPGTRLTVL.

For the CDR3, the DNA is TGCGCCAGCAGCTTGGCGCAGAGGGGGGGGACGGGCTACGAGCAGTACTTC. Its protein product is CASSLAQRGGTGYEQYF. This chain joins TRBV5-1 and TRBJ2-7; D may be TRBD2 (7 bases). The germline V gene has CDR1 SGHRS and CDR2 YFSETQ. The CDR3 spans 17 residues. V was cut by 0 bases and J by 3 bases, with 19 bases left in between.

The chain carries TRBV19 and TRBJ2-7, with 11 bases lining up with TRBD2. The CDR3 contains 16 residues. The trim removed 1 base at V and 3 bases at J, leaving 5 bases unmatched. Germline V gives CDR1 LNHDA, CDR2 SQIVND (reference sequence). The CDR3 here is CASSIAPGLAGYEQYF. The DNA for the CDR3 is TGTGCCAGTAGTATAGCCCCTGGACTAGCGGGCTACGAGCAGTACTTC.

The DNA for the CDR3 is TGTGCCAGCAGCTTCTTGGACAGGGGCACTGAAGCTTTCTTT. Residues: CASSFLDRGTEAFF. The J gene is TRBJ1-1, the V gene TRBV5-6; TRBD1 aligns across 9 bases. The CDR3 runs to 14 residues. With 2 bases clipped from V and 4 bases from J, the junction kept 3 bases outside the gene matches. Germline CDR1 is SGHDT and CDR2 is YYEEEE.

CDR3 in DNA: TGTGCCAGCAGTTTGAAAAGGGGGAACTATGGCTACACCTTC. Translation gives CASSLKRGNYGYTF. The chain recombines TRBV27 with TRBJ1-2, with a possible D match to TRBD1 (6 bases). Germline CDR1 reads MNHEY; CDR2 reads SMNVEV (reference sequence). The CDR3 extends over 14 amino acids. V was pared by 3 bases and J by 2 bases, with 10 bases between.

The chain recombines TRBV5-5 with TRBJ2-5; D is ambiguous. CDR3 size: 15 residues. Per the germline V gene, CDR1 is SGHKS and CDR2 is YYEKEE (reference sequence). The V end was cut by 0 bases, the J end by 5 bases, with 14 bases between. In DNA form, the CDR3 reads TGTGCCAGCAGCTTGGGGGCCTTAATTGGGGAGACCCAGTACTTC. This sequence encodes CASSLGALIGETQYF.

The CDR3 nucleotides are TGTGCCAGCAGCAGCGGGGCCAGCTCCTACAATGAGCAGTTCTTC. Its protein product is CASSSGASSYNEQFF. This sequence joins TRBV2 and TRBJ2-1; TRBD2 matches at 7 bases. CDR1 and CDR2 from the germline V gene are SNHLY and FYNNEI. V lost 6 bases to trimming and J lost 0 bases; unmatched junction nucleotides: 5. The CDR3 extends over 15 amino acids.

The V call is TRBV19, the J call TRBJ2-1; 11 positions agree with TRBD2. The germline CDR1 and CDR2 sequences are LNHDA and SQIVND (reference sequence). Trimming at V came to 5 bases and at J to 4 bases, leaving 7 bases not matched to a gene. The CDR3 runs to 16 residues. The CDR3 DNA follows: TGTGCCAGTAGTCACGTAGCGGGAGGGTTATACAATGAGCAGTTCTTC. Its protein product is CASSHVAGGLYNEQFF.

The chain combines TRBV6-1 with TRBJ2-7; 7 bases map to TRBD1. The germline V gene has CDR1 MNHNS and CDR2 SASEGT. This CDR3 spans 15 amino acids. V lost 5 bases, J lost 5 bases, and 12 bases stayed unmatched. Here the CDR3 reads CASSNTDRLQDEQYF. In nucleotides, the CDR3 is TGTGCCAGCAGTAACACGGACAGGTTGCAGGACGAGCAGTACTTC.

V gene TRBV7-9 combines with J gene TRBJ2-2; the D gene is possibly TRBD1 (5 bases). The germline V and J ends were trimmed by 1 base and 4 bases, with 10 bases remaining between them. The CDR3 covers 15 residues. Germline loops: CDR1 SEHNR, CDR2 FQNEAQ (reference sequence). DNA of the CDR3: TGTGCCAGCAGCTTAGTTCGACAGAGCACCGGGGAGCTGTTTTTT. It encodes CASSLVRQSTGELFF.

The genes are TRBV27 and TRBJ2-3; 7 positions match TRBD1. Trimming at V came to 5 bases and at J to 0 bases, leaving 8 bases not matched to a gene. Germline V lookup: CDR1 MNHEY, CDR2 SMNVEV (reference sequence). The CDR3 covers 16 residues. The chain's CDR3 is CASSPIGTVSTDTQYF. CDR3 sequence (DNA): TGTGCCAGCAGTCCCATCGGGACAGTGAGCACAGATACGCAGTATTTT.

The CDR3 spells CASSLTSGRRIGTGELFF. As DNA, the CDR3 is TGTGCCAGCAGTTTGACTAGCGGGAGGAGAATCGGCACCGGGGAGCTGTTTTTT. The rearrangement links TRBV27 to TRBJ2-2, with 13 bases that match TRBD2. The V and J ends lost 3 bases and 4 bases, in that order; junction bases with no gene match: 8. Per the germline V gene, CDR1 is MNHEY and CDR2 is SMNVEV (reference sequence). The CDR3 length is 18 residues.

The chain has TRBV27 and TRBJ1-2; no definite D call. Deletions cut 8 bases from V and 8 bases from J, with 27 bases between. Germline CDR1 MNHEY, CDR2 SMNVEV (reference sequence). This CDR3 has 16 residues. Here the CDR3 reads CASSLYITGPGGGYTF. In DNA, the CDR3 is TGTGCCAGCTCGTTATACATAACCGGGCCTGGAGGAGGCTACACCTTC.

CDR3 sequence (DNA): TGTGCCAGCAGCCTTGACAGGGGAATCTATCAGCCCCAGCATTTT. Protein product: CASSLDRGIYQPQHF. This chain uses TRBV5-4 with TRBJ1-5; TRBD1 aligns across 8 bases. CDR3 size: 15 residues. J was trimmed by 5 bases and V by 4 bases; bases with no gene match: 8. Germline CDR1 SGHNT, CDR2 YYREEE (reference sequence).

As for this clone: Other DNA sequences in the sample encode the same CDR3. The chain joins TRBV19 to TRBJ1-5, with 9 bases identical to TRBD1. With 3 bases clipped from V and 4 bases from J, the junction kept 4 bases outside the gene matches. The CDR3 has 15 residues. Germline CDR1 and CDR2: LNHDA and SQIVND (reference sequence). This CDR3 reads CASSMDRGGNQPQHF. The CDR3 nucleotides read TGTGCCAGTAGTATGGACAGGGGCGGGAATCAGCCCCAGCATTTT.

In this sample, this clone turned up a few times. J is TRBJ2-7 and V is TRBV5-1; the D gene is possibly TRBD2 (6 bases). Germline V CDR1 and CDR2: SGHRS, YFSETQ. The CDR3 consists of 14 residues. V lost 3 bases, J lost 9 bases, and 19 bases lay in between. CDR3 protein: CASSSEGPSGLQYF. The CDR3 nucleotides are TGCGCCAGCAGCTCGGAGGGACCCTCCGGTTTGCAGTACTTC.

This chain uses TRBV7-9 with TRBJ2-6; 8 bases are shared with TRBD2. Germline values: CDR1 SEHNR, CDR2 FQNEAQ (reference sequence). The ends lost 5 bases at V and 0 bases at J; junction bases unmatched: 3. This CDR3 region has 16 residues. This CDR3 reads CASSTGGSSGANVLTF. The CDR3 nucleotides are TGTGCCAGCAGCACGGGGGGGTCCTCTGGGGCCAACGTCCTGACTTTC.

The chain combines TRBV5-8 with TRBJ1-5; TRBD1 matches at 8 bases. V lost 0 bases and J lost 5; bases outside the gene matches: 4. This CDR3 is built from 15 residues. Germline values: CDR1 SGHTS, CDR2 YDEGEE. CDR3 sequence: CASSLEWGQDQPQHF. The CDR3 coding sequence is TGTGCCAGCAGCTTGGAATGGGGACAGGATCAGCCCCAGCATTTT.

V gene TRBV5-1 combines with J gene TRBJ2-5, with 9 bases fitting TRBD1. V gave up 2 bases and J gave up 5 bases; unmatched junction bases: 1. CDR3 size: 13 residues. Germline V gives CDR1 SGHRS, CDR2 YFSETQ. This CDR3 is CASSLQGAETQYF. In DNA form, the CDR3 reads TGCGCCAGCAGCTTACAGGGGGCGGAGACCCAGTACTTC.

Written as DNA, the CDR3 is TGCGCCAGCAGCTGGGGGAGGGTGTCTAGCGCAGATACGCAGTATTTT. Amino acid sequence: CASSWGRVSSADTQYF. The chain is built from TRBV5-1 and TRBJ2-3, with 7 bases identical to TRBD2. The length of the CDR3 is 16 residues. After removal of 3 bases from V and 4 bases from J, the junction contained 11 bases not matched to a gene. CDR1 is SGHRS, CDR2 YFSETQ, per germline.

This chain links TRBV28 with TRBJ1-4, with D tentatively TRBD1 (6 bases). CDR1 and CDR2 (germline): MDHEN, SYDVKM. The CDR3 covers 16 residues. V was shortened by 5 bases and J by 6 bases, with 19 bases between the two germline ends. CDR3: CASSLTGRGSYEKLFF. The CDR3 DNA reads as TGTGCCAGCAGTCTCACAGGGAGGGGATCTTATGAAAAACTGTTTTTT. The whole variable domain, filled in from reference TRBV28 and TRBJ1-4, reads DVKVTQSSRYLVKRTGEKVFLECVQDMDHENMFWYRQDPGLGLRLIYFSYDVKMKEKGDIPEGYSVSREKKERFSLILESASTNQTSMYLCASSLTGRGSYEKLFFGSGTQLSVL.

The genes are TRBV19 and TRBJ1-5; D unresolved. Trimming removed 3 bases from V and 0 bases from J, with 15 bases in between. The CDR3 runs 17 residues. Germline V CDR1 and CDR2: LNHDA, SQIVND (reference sequence). The CDR3 here is CASSIPKAGLSNQPQHF. The CDR3 nucleotides read TGTGCCAGTAGTATTCCGAAAGCGGGCCTTAGCAATCAGCCCCAGCATTTT.

This chain links TRBV19 with TRBJ2-5; 7 bases fit TRBD2. The J call could be wrong; TRBJ2-7 is a better fit for the DNA end. The germline V gene encodes CDR1 LNHDA and CDR2 SQIVND (reference sequence). This CDR3 region has 16 residues. The CDR3 DNA is TGTGCCAGTAGTACAAAAGCGGGACCGCACTCCTACGAGCAGTACTTC. Its translation is CASSTKAGPHSYEQYF.